The TCR beta chain under discussion was sequenced for a study of blood T cells in healthy people across ages (dated by TCRdb to the mid-2010s). In the study overall: In model experiments, roughly one uniquely barcoded TCR beta cDNA molecule per two T cells was captured by template switching. To avoid experimental bias, donors of different ages were distributed randomly across sequencing lanes. The study analyzed two additional independent replicas of 1 million unique cDNA reads from the same blood draw for two donors, one aged 18 to 29 and one aged 80 or older. To track age-related changes in TCR beta repertoire diversity, the study relied on deep sequencing normalized with unique cDNA molecular identifiers. Four age groups were formed from the donors: young (average approximately 15 years), middle-aged (just under 40), aged (about 62) and long-lived (82).

Library preparation was by 5' RACE. These reads were obtained on an Illumina HiSeq 2500. A second PCR of about 6 to 11 cycles was performed with a sample-barcoded 5' primer and a J-beta primer mix. A unique molecular identifier was introduced onto each TCR beta cDNA molecule by a template-switch 5' adaptor carrying 12 random nucleotides. Each sample yielded at least 2.5 million CDR3-containing paired-end reads. The Mint cDNA synthesis kit, primed by a TRBC-specific oligonucleotide, was used to synthesize first-strand cDNA from all RNA. After uracil-DNA glycosylase treatment, a first 18-cycle PCR used universal primers M1SS and BC2_uni_R on all cDNA. Processing in the source paper ran as follows. For normalization, 1 million high-quality reads, each with a distinct molecular identifier, were randomly selected from each sample. Instead of being binned into consensus sequences, reads with shared molecular identifiers were discarded. MiTCR, run with a Q25 quality threshold and the strictest error-elimination algorithm, handled CDR3 identification, clonotype clustering and error correction. Lower-bound total TCR beta diversity was estimated with a nonparametric unseen species model using Euler transformation. TCRdb handled the public reads itself, with Q25 trimming in fastp and clone calling in MiXCR, and kept productive beta chains. Here each entry gathers all rows of one CDR3 protein and keeps the most common genes and DNA. The V and J calls reflect TCRdb's pipeline rather than the authors' work. For this sample the table gives hundreds of thousands of distinct CDR3 sequences, of which roughly three fifths were detected only once. The ten top clones hold about 26% of the sample.

Systemically healthy Caucasian individuals from Russia, some 36 in total and aged about 6 to 100 years, were included as donors. Approximately 10 milliliters of peripheral blood were collected from each donor into EDTA-treated Vacutainer tubes. PBMCs were isolated by Ficoll-Paque density-gradient centrifugation, with at least 6 million obtained per sample. Trizol reagent was used to extract total RNA from the PBMCs, yielding at least 5 micrograms per sample. The percentages of naive CD45RAhigh/CD27high T cells were determined by flow cytometry on a PBMC aliquot from every donor. Spanning cysteine to phenylalanine, the CDR3 consists of 16 amino acids. The kept DNA is CDR3 alone, 48 bases in frame from the first base. Here V drops 5 bases and J drops 8 bases, and the junction holds 9 bases not matched to any gene. CDR1 and CDR2 are read off the germline V gene as SGHTA and FQGTGA. What the work shows at the level of the full study, not this receptor alone: The CMV infection status of donors was not known, potentially confounding age-related changes in expanded clonotypes. Estimates of total diversity based on one million sequenced T cells were considered lower bounds and underestimates. The percentage of naive T cells measured by flow cytometry correlated strongly with observed TCR beta diversity. As age increased, observed TCR beta diversity per million T cells dropped in a roughly linear way, and a significant reduction was already evident by age 40. Compared with the aged group, the long-lived group had more naive CD4+ T cells, fewer expanded clones and increased TCR diversity, suggesting age selection. Since profiling was done on bulk unsorted PBMCs, naive and antigen-experienced compartments could not be conclusively compared.

Worth noting for this clonotype: No antigen is known for it. No qualities accompany the bases; no much larger clone lies one base away.

Sequenced sample: blood. This TCR was recovered from a man aged 40-50 years in good health. Here the chain combines TRBV7-3 and TRBJ2-3, with 14 bases aligning to TRBD2. The encoded CDR3 is CASSQELGLAGVTQYF. The DNA reads TGTGCCAGCAGCCAGGAATTGGGACTAGCGGGAGTTACGCAGTATTTT.